The entry that follows covers one T cell receptor beta chain sequence. TCRdb keeps only in-frame clones here, not all; method: immunoSEQ multiplex PCR. The sample shows 25,000 to 35,000 clones, nearly 90% of them seen only once. This sample stems from a study of blood T cell repertoires in COVID-19. Study summary: Material from acute and convalescent COVID-19 was sourced from the United States, Italy and Spain.

This CDR3 comprises 17 residues. With 4 bases clipped from V and 7 bases from J, the junction kept 14 bases outside the gene matches. The germline V gene encodes CDR1 LGHNA and CDR2 YSLEER. The receptor was derived from a man aged 55 to 70 with COVID-19, enrolled during active disease. V and J are TRBV4-3 and TRBJ2-1, with 9 bases fitting TRBD2. The sequenced material came from peripheral blood. The CDR3 DNA reads as TGCGCCAGCAGCCCACTATATAGCGGGAGAGGGGGGAATGAGCAGTTCTTC. As protein: CASSPLYSGRGGNEQFF.